This T cell receptor (beta chain) was sequenced for a study of blood T cell repertoires in COVID-19. Clones were sequenced by immunoSEQ multiplex PCR, and TCRdb holds only the in-frame ones, with some missing. The sample gives tens of thousands of clones, more than 75% of which show up once; 25% to 30% is in the top ten. Germline V gene sequence: CDR1 SGHTS, CDR2 YDEGEE. The CDR3 covers 16 residues. V lost 1 base and J lost 0, with 8 bases in between. V usage is TRBV5-8 and J usage is TRBJ1-6, with D unclear. The clonotype was recovered from a human donor in a cohort sampled during active COVID-19. Sequencing used peripheral blood. The CDR3 loop reads CASSLIRSSYNSPLHF. DNA for the CDR3: TGTGCCAGCAGCTTGATCCGGAGCTCCTATAATTCACCCCTCCACTTT.